The rows below give T cell receptor beta chains drawn from one sample of a study of resident and recirculating memory T cells in vitiligo. Some clones are missing from TCRdb's copy, which holds only in-frame ones; the method was immunoSEQ multiplex PCR. The data show around 70,000 clones, approximately 89% seen once. The specimen was blood. Source of these receptors: a male donor with vitiligo. Each CDR3 is given with its conserved first and last residue. D genes are given only for firm matches. Expanded clones get a size class; other rows say once, few or many, or leave the size out.

D gene,clone size,J gene,V gene,CDR3 DNA,CDR3 protein
TRBD1,once,TRBJ1-2,TRBV12-5,TGTGCTAGTGGTTTGGCCTTGGGACAGGATATTCCTGGCTACACCTTC,CASGLALGQDIPGYTF
-,many,TRBJ1-2,TRBV19,TGTGCCAGTAGTATAGATGCGGGGACGGATTACTTCTATGGCTACACCTTC,CASSIDAGTDYFYGYTF
-,-,TRBJ2-1,TRBV5-1,TGCGCCAGCCACTTACAGGGGGGGTCCTACAATGAGCAGTTCTTC,CASHLQGGSYNEQFF
-,once,TRBJ1-5,TRBV7-9,TGTGCCAGCAGCTTAGGGCAGGGGCCCGGGGATCAGCCCCAGCATTTT,CASSLGQGPGDQPQHF
TRBD1,-,TRBJ2-6,TRBV6-1,TGTGCCAGCAGTGAAAGGGACAGCTCTGGGGCCAACGTCCTGACTTTC,CASSERDSSGANVLTF
TRBD2,-,TRBJ2-1,TRBV5-8,TGTGCCAGCAGCGGGGGGGTATACAATGAGCAGTTCTTC,CASSGGVYNEQFF
-,-,TRBJ1-4,TRBV5-1,TGCGCCAGCAGCCTTTGGGGAGACGGGAATGAAAAACTGTTTTTT,CASSLWGDGNEKLFF
TRBD1,-,TRBJ2-2,TRBV7-9,TGTGCCAGCAGCCCCACGGACAGGTCCATGGCCGGGGAGCTGTTTTTT,CASSPTDRSMAGELFF
-,-,TRBJ2-5,TRBV15,TGTGCCACCAGCAGAGATAGGGGCCAAGAGACCCAGTACTTC,CATSRDRGQETQYF
TRBD1,few,TRBJ2-1,TRBV7-2,TGTGCCAGCAGCTTACCACGCGGGACAGGGAACTACAATGAGCAGTTCTTC,CASSLPRGTGNYNEQFF
TRBD2,-,TRBJ2-5,TRBV5-1,TGCGCCAGCAGAGTAGCGGGGGGCCAAGAGACCCAGTACTTC,CASRVAGGQETQYF
-,-,TRBJ2-3,TRBV2,TGTGCCAGCAGGCCCGGGAAGATCACAGATACGCAGTATTTT,CASRPGKITDTQYF
-,-,TRBJ1-6,TRBV6-5,TGTGCCAGCAGTTCCGGACAGTTTTCACCCCTCCACTTT,CASSSGQFSPLHF
-,-,TRBJ2-3,TRBV19,TGTGCCAGTAGTACCCCTCGGGTGGCAGATACGCAGTATTTT,CASSTPRVADTQYF
-,-,TRBJ2-7,TRBV7-2,TGTGCCAGCAGCCCAGGGCCCGGGCCCTACGAGCAGTACTTC,CASSPGPGPYEQYF
TRBD2,-,TRBJ2-3,TRBV4-3,TGCGCCAGCAGCCAAGATGGGACTAGCGGCAGCACAGATACGCAGTATTTT,CASSQDGTSGSTDTQYF
-,-,TRBJ2-7,TRBV19,TGTGCCAGTCAAAAACCCGGGGCCTACGAGCAGTACTTC,CASQKPGAYEQYF
-,-,TRBJ1-2,TRBV27,TGTGCCAGCACCGGGGTCGGAGGGGCTAACTATGGCTACACCTTC,CASTGVGGANYGYTF
TRBD1,-,TRBJ1-1,TRBV27,TGTGCCAGCAGTTTGGACAGGGGAAGCACTGAAGCTTTCTTT,CASSLDRGSTEAFF
-,once,TRBJ2-6,TRBV5-8,TGTGCCAGCAGCCCGAGGACATCGGGGGCCAACGTCCTGACTTTC,CASSPRTSGANVLTF
-,-,TRBJ1-2,TRBV6-6,TGTGCCAGCAGTTACTACGGGGAGAACTATGGCTACACCTTC,CASSYYGENYGYTF
TRBD1,-,TRBJ2-5,TRBV7-3,TGTGCCAGCAGCTTCGGACAGGGGGAGACCCAGTACTTC,CASSFGQGETQYF
-,-,TRBJ1-1,TRBV5-1,TGCGCCAGCAGCTCAGGGGCAAGCTTGAACACTGAAGCTTTCTTT,CASSSGASLNTEAFF
TRBD2,-,TRBJ2-7,TRBV5-4,TGTGCCAGCAGCCAACTACTAGCGGGTGTTACCTACGAGCAGTACTTC,CASSQLLAGVTYEQYF
TRBD1,-,TRBJ1-4,TRBV2,TGTGCCAGCAGTGCAATTCAGGGGGCGCATGAAAAACTGTTTTTT,CASSAIQGAHEKLFF
TRBD1,-,TRBJ2-5,TRBV11-2,TGTGCCAGCAGCTTAGAACAGGGGGTTTCGGAGACCCAGTACTTC,CASSLEQGVSETQYF
-,-,TRBJ1-2,TRBV19,TGTGCCAGTACTGACGATCTCGGAGCTAACTATGGCTACACCTTC,CASTDDLGANYGYTF
-,-,TRBJ2-7,TRBV15,TGTGCCACCAGCAGGGAAGGGGGTCTCAACGAGCAGTACTTC,CATSREGGLNEQYF
-,-,TRBJ1-5,TRBV30,TGTGCCGTAGAGGGGGATAGCAATCAGCCCCAGCATTTT,CAVEGDSNQPQHF
-,-,TRBJ2-5,TRBV27,TGTGCCAGCAGCCCGATGGGGGGTTACCAAGAGACCCAGTACTTC,CASSPMGGYQETQYF
-,-,TRBJ2-2,TRBV5-1,TGCGCCAGCAGCTTGAGCCCCACCGGGGAGCTGTTTTTT,CASSLSPTGELFF
TRBD1,-,TRBJ1-5,TRBV28,TGTGCCAGCAGTCGACAGGGCCAGAGGGGGTTGCCCCAGCATTTT,CASSRQGQRGLPQHF
TRBD1,-,TRBJ2-7,TRBV5-5,TGTGCCAGCAGCTGGGACAGGATTCTGGGCTACGAGCAGTACTTC,CASSWDRILGYEQYF
-,few,TRBJ2-3,TRBV6-5,TGTGCCAGCAGCCCCCCCGGCCCTAGAAAGGATACGCAGTATTTT,CASSPPGPRKDTQYF
-,-,TRBJ1-3,TRBV5-4,TGTGCCAGCAGCTTGGGCAGGGGAGCCGGAAACACCATATATTTT,CASSLGRGAGNTIYF
TRBD1,-,TRBJ2-7,TRBV6-5,TGTGCCAGCAGTTACCGAGGACAGGGTGGATACGAGCAGTACTTC,CASSYRGQGGYEQYF
-,-,TRBJ1-6,TRBV21-1,TGTGCCAGCACCCCTAGGATGGAGTCCTCCTATAATTCACCCCTCCACTTT,CASTPRMESSYNSPLHF
-,-,TRBJ2-1,TRBV6-5,TGTGCCAGCAGTTACTCTAACGGGGGTATAGGAGAGCAGTTCTTC,CASSYSNGGIGEQFF
TRBD1,-,TRBJ2-7,TRBV4-2,TGTGCCAGCAGCCAAGGGACAGGGGGCTCCTACGAGCAGTACTTC,CASSQGTGGSYEQYF
TRBD1,once,TRBJ1-1,TRBV4-1,TGCGCCAGCAGCCGAGGTACAGGGGGCTCTCACACTGAAGCTTTCTTT,CASSRGTGGSHTEAFF
TRBD2,once,TRBJ2-1,TRBV10-2,TGCGCCAGCAGTGAGTCTCTCTCAGGGCGGGGGTTTTACAATGAGCAGTTCTTC,CASSESLSGRGFYNEQFF
-,-,TRBJ1-1,TRBV5-1,TGCGCCAGCAGGGGTAATGTAGCGGCTTTCTTT,CASRGNVAAFF
TRBD1,-,TRBJ2-5,TRBV6-5,TGTGCCAGCAGTTACAGGGACAGGGGTGGGACCCAGTACTTC,CASSYRDRGGTQYF
-,-,TRBJ2-5,TRBV2,TGTGCCAGCAGTGAAGCGCAGCACGGGGTGGGAGAGACCCAGTACTTC,CASSEAQHGVGETQYF
TRBD2,-,TRBJ2-3,TRBV11-2,TGTGCCAGCAGCCGCCTTCTAGCGGGGGGCACAGATACGCAGTATTTT,CASSRLLAGGTDTQYF
TRBD1,-,TRBJ1-1,TRBV10-3,TGTGCCAGCGTCAAAGCAGGGGGCGCGGGCACTGAAGCTTTCTTT,CASVKAGGAGTEAFF
TRBD2,-,TRBJ2-5,TRBV6-1,TGTGCCAGCAGTGAAGGACTAGCGATCAAGCAAGAGACCCAGTACTTC,CASSEGLAIKQETQYF
-,once,TRBJ2-7,TRBV27,TGTGCCAGCAGTCTCTCACAGGGTAGAGAGCAGTACTTC,CASSLSQGREQYF
-,-,TRBJ2-5,TRBV5-1,TGCGCCAGCAGCTTGGGGCCGCCGCGGGGGACCCAGTACTTC,CASSLGPPRGTQYF
TRBD1,-,TRBJ2-2,TRBV27,TGTGCCAGCACCGACAGGGAGAACACCGGGGAGCTGTTTTTT,CASTDRENTGELFF
TRBD1,once,TRBJ2-7,TRBV27,TGTGCCAGCAGTTTACCAACTGGGACAGGGACCTACGAGCAGTACTTC,CASSLPTGTGTYEQYF
TRBD2,-,TRBJ2-1,TRBV5-1,TGCGCCAGCAGCTCCCTCGGGACTAGCTCCTACAATGAGCAGTTCTTC,CASSSLGTSSYNEQFF
-,-,TRBJ1-4,TRBV28,TGTGCCAGCAGTTCGCTATCGACAACTAATGAAAAACTGTTTTTT,CASSSLSTTNEKLFF
TRBD1,-,TRBJ1-2,TRBV18,TGTGCCAGCTCACTCGGGACAGGGGGCCTCTATGGCTACACCTTC,CASSLGTGGLYGYTF
-,-,TRBJ1-2,TRBV5-1,TGCGCCAGCAAAGCTGGGGCAGCATATAACTATGGCTACACCTTC,CASKAGAAYNYGYTF
-,-,TRBJ2-7,TRBV25-1,TGTGCCAGCAGTCGTGCAGTTGGCTCCTACGAGCAGTACTTC,CASSRAVGSYEQYF
-,-,TRBJ1-1,TRBV28,TGTGCCAGCAGCGCGGCGGGGAACACTGAAGCTTTCTTT,CASSAAGNTEAFF